This entry lists 30 T cell receptor beta chains sequenced from one sample in a study of patients and donors after allogeneic stem cell transplantation. TCRdb re-called the RT-PCR reads with MiXCR, one entry per CDR3 protein. The sample has 410,000 or so distinct CDR3 sequences, 16% seen once. Sequenced material: blood, either unsorted or a sorted T cell fraction (not recorded which). These receptors all stem from a human donor who was either an allogeneic HSCT recipient or a stem cell or donor lymphocyte infusion donor (not recorded which). It is not recorded whose cells these are; they may come from a transplant donor.

The chain is built from TRBV27 and TRBJ2-2, with D perhaps being TRBD1 or TRBD2 (5 bases each). This CDR3 is built from 16 residues. Germline CDR1 MNHEY, CDR2 SMNVEV (reference sequence). Trimming pared 2 bases from V and 1 base from J, leaving 11 bases between. As DNA, the CDR3 is TGTGCCAGCAGTTTAATGGGACGGAGGAACACCGGGGAGCTGTTTTTT. It encodes CASSLMGRRNTGELFF.

This clonotype was seen a handful of times. The CDR3 region has the DNA TGTGCCAGCAGCCCCTGGACAGGGACCACTGAAGCTTTCTTT. Encoded protein: CASSPWTGTTEAFF. The V and J genes are TRBV7-9 and TRBJ1-1; TRBD1 matches at 8 bases. The length of the CDR3 is 14 residues. The V segment lost 5 bases and the J segment 4 bases; nucleotides outside the gene matches: 6. Germline-derived CDR1 and CDR2 are SEHNR and FQNEAQ (reference sequence).

In its sample, this clonotype was seen a few times. The V and J genes are TRBV12-3 or TRBV12-4 and TRBJ2-7; the match to TRBD2 covers 13 bases. The CDR3 extends over 21 amino acids. After removal of 5 bases from V and 4 bases from J, the junction contained 23 bases not matched to a gene. CDR3 sequence reads: CASSPSGTSGKSSLPRYEQYF. The DNA for the CDR3 is TGTGCCAGCAGTCCTTCCGGGACTAGCGGGAAATCGAGCCTCCCGAGATACGAGCAGTACTTC.

A few counts support this clonotype. The gene calls are TRBV27 and TRBJ2-2; D uncertain. CDR3 length: 17 residues. The V end was cut by 3 bases, the J end by 2 bases, with 16 bases between. Germline CDR1 is MNHEY and CDR2 is SMNVEV (reference sequence). CDR3 bases: TGTGCCAGCAGTTTTCAAGCTAGGGCCGGTAACACCGGGGAGCTGTTTTTT. This translates into CASSFQARAGNTGELFF.

The CDR3 spells CASSVGTGGLNTEAFF. CDR3 DNA: TGTGCCAGCAGCGTTGGGACAGGGGGCTTGAACACTGAAGCTTTCTTT. The rearrangement links TRBV9 to TRBJ1-1; 12 bases line up with TRBD1. The germline gives CDR1 SGDLS, CDR2 YYNGEE. There are 16 residues in the CDR3. Trimming cost V 2 bases and J 0 bases; bases outside gene matches: 2. Full variable domain (remainder filled in from reference TRBV9 and TRBJ1-1): DSGVTQTPKHLITATGQRVTLRCSPRSGDLSVYWYQQSLDQGLQFLIQYYNGEERAKGNILERFSAQQFPDLHSELNLSSLELGDSALYFCASSVGTGGLNTEAFFGQGTRLTVV.

This clonotype was counted ten times or more. The J gene is TRBJ2-1, the V gene TRBV5-5; the D is unclear. Germline CDR1 SGHKS, CDR2 YYEKEE (reference sequence). The CDR3 has 14 residues. Trimming pared 4 bases from V and 3 bases from J, leaving 11 bases between. The CDR3 region has the DNA TGTGCCAGCAGCGCGCGACTGGGCTACAATGAGCAGTTCTTC. It encodes CASSARLGYNEQFF. Combining the CDR3 with reference TRBV5-5 and TRBJ2-1 gives the whole variable domain DAGVTQSPTHLIKTRGQQVTLRCSPISGHKSVSWYQQVLGQGPQFIFQYYEKEERGRGNFPDRFSARQFPNYSSELNVNALLLGDSALYLCASSARLGYNEQFFGPGTRLTVL.

V and J are TRBV4-1 and TRBJ2-1; 13 nucleotides align to TRBD2. V was pared by 4 bases and J by 3 bases, with 6 bases of the junction left unmatched. Germline lookup yields CDR1 MGHRA and CDR2 YSYEKL. This CDR3 has 17 residues. In DNA form, the CDR3 reads TGCGCCAGCAGCCCAAGACTAGCGGGAGGACGCTACAATGAGCAGTTCTTC. This encodes CASSPRLAGGRYNEQFF.

CDR3 coding DNA: TGTGCCAGCGGACAGGGGTCTCTCTACGAGCAGTACTTC. It translates to CASGQGSLYEQYF. The chain carries TRBV28 and TRBJ2-7; 9 bases agree with TRBD1. This CDR3 has 13 residues. Trimming cost V 8 bases and J 3 bases; bases outside gene matches: 5. The germline V gene has CDR1 MDHEN and CDR2 SYDVKM.

This CDR3 is CASSLLRPTNTGELFF. CDR3 nucleotides: TGTGCCAGCAGCTTATTAAGACCAACGAACACCGGGGAGCTGTTTTTT. The V gene is TRBV7-9, the J gene TRBJ2-2; D gene uncertain. This CDR3 contains 16 residues. V was cut by 2 bases and J by 0 bases, with 10 bases left in between. CDR1 is SEHNR, CDR2 FQNEAQ, per germline (reference sequence).

The chain is built from TRBV5-4 and TRBJ2-3, with 8 bases aligning to TRBD2. With 4 bases clipped from V and 1 base from J, the junction kept 5 bases outside the gene matches. CDR1 is SGHNT, CDR2 YYREEE, per germline (reference sequence). The CDR3 has 15 residues. In nucleotides, the CDR3 is TGTGCCAGCAGCCTTACCGGGGGGGGCACAGATACGCAGTATTTT. It codes for CASSLTGGGTDTQYF.

The J gene is TRBJ2-2, the V gene TRBV20-1, with 7 bases that match TRBD1. The CDR3 consists of 15 residues. The J segment lost 1 base and the V segment lost 3 bases, leaving 5 bases of the junction unmatched. Per germline, CDR1 DFQATT and CDR2 SNEGSKA (reference sequence). CDR3 bases: TGCAGTGCTAGCCTTCGGACAGGGAACACCGGGGAGCTGTTTTTT. This codes for CSASLRTGNTGELFF.

The chain combines TRBV5-1 with TRBJ2-3; D gene uncertain. The ends were cut back, 0 bases at V and 6 bases at J, with 11 bases in the middle. The germline V gene encodes CDR1 SGHRS and CDR2 YFSETQ. CDR3 length: 14 amino acids. The CDR3 sequence is CASSLAVARDTQYF. CDR3 nucleotides: TGCGCCAGCAGCTTGGCCGTAGCTCGGGATACGCAGTATTTT.

The chain employs TRBV7-9 and TRBJ1-5; maybe TRBD1 (6 bases). The CDR3 runs 16 residues. V was pared by 5 bases and J by 4 bases, with 18 bases between. CDR1 is SEHNR, CDR2 FQNEAQ, per germline (reference sequence). The CDR3 is CASSTDVGRGNQPQHF. CDR3 DNA: TGTGCCAGCAGCACCGACGTGGGAAGGGGGAATCAGCCCCAGCATTTT.

The chain recombines TRBV10-3 with TRBJ2-2; TRBD2 aligns across 10 bases. Germline V gene sequence: CDR1 ENHRY, CDR2 SYGVKD. This CDR3 comprises 18 residues. J was trimmed by 1 base and V by 4 bases; bases with no gene match: 9. The CDR3: CAISGGLAETLNTGELFF. The DNA for the CDR3 is TGTGCCATCAGTGGTGGACTAGCGGAGACCTTGAACACCGGGGAGCTGTTTTTT.

The chain has TRBV20-1 and TRBJ2-3, with TRBD1 identical over 8 bases. The CDR3 sequence is 13 residues long. Germline CDR1 is DFQATT and CDR2 is SNEGSKA (reference sequence). The J segment lost 2 bases and the V segment lost 6 bases, leaving 4 bases of the junction unmatched. CDR3 residues: CSAWTGNTDTQYF. CDR3 DNA sequence: TGCAGTGCCTGGACAGGGAACACAGATACGCAGTATTTT.

This clonotype was counted between two and nine times. The chain couples TRBV6-1 to TRBJ2-5, with D possibly being TRBD1 or TRBD2 (5 bases each). This CDR3 comprises 15 residues. Per germline, CDR1 MNHNS and CDR2 SASEGT. Trimming cost V 6 bases and J 9 bases, with 23 bases left between them. The CDR3 DNA is TGTGCCAGCAGCCCCCCCGGGGCCGCAATGTGGGCCCAGTACTTC. Translated: CASSPPGAAMWAQYF.

This clonotype was found a few times. The chain joins TRBV29-1 to TRBJ2-1, with 8 bases that match TRBD2. The junction had 5 bases not matched to a gene; V was cut back by 1 base and J by 0 bases. The CDR3 covers 16 residues. The germline gives CDR1 SQVTM, CDR2 ANQGSEA. Here the CDR3 DNA reads TGCAGCGTTGAAGTTTTTAGCGGGAACTCCTACAATGAGCAGTTCTTC. Its protein product is CSVEVFSGNSYNEQFF.

The sample holds a few counts of this clonotype. This chain uses TRBV15 with TRBJ2-1; 11 positions agree with TRBD2. From germline, CDR1 is LNHNV and CDR2 YYDKDF (reference sequence). With V trimmed by 8 bases and J by 3 bases, 18 bases remained unmatched. The length of the CDR3 is 19 residues. CDR3 sequence (DNA): TGTGCCACCGGACAACGAGGACTAGCGGGTTTCGGAGGCTACAATGAGCAGTTCTTC. This translates into CATGQRGLAGFGGYNEQFF.

The chain has TRBV12-3 or TRBV12-4 and TRBJ2-1; D possibly corresponds to TRBD2 (6 bases). The CDR3 covers 14 residues. Trimming removed 3 bases at V and 7 bases at J, with 13 bases between. The CDR3 nucleotides are TGTGCCAGCAGTTTGAAAACGCGGGGTAATGAGCAGTTCTTC. It translates to CASSLKTRGNEQFF.

At least ten counts were recorded for this clonotype. The chain employs TRBV12-3 or TRBV12-4 and TRBJ2-1, with D unresolved. The CDR3 has 12 amino acids. V dropped 5 bases and J dropped 6 bases, with 8 bases sitting between them. The CDR3 reads CASSTTANEQFF. In DNA, the CDR3 is TGTGCCAGCAGTACCACGGCCAATGAGCAGTTCTTC.

This clonotype was seen once. The CDR3 nucleotides are TGTGCCAGCACCGGGGGGACAGACTATGGCTACACCTTC. Protein product: CASTGGTDYGYTF. The chain links TRBV7-9 to TRBJ1-2; 7 bases are a match to TRBD1. V shed 7 bases, J shed 3 bases, and the junction held 5 bases outside the gene matches. The CDR3 runs to 13 residues. The V gene's germline CDR1 is SEHNR and CDR2 FQNEAQ (reference sequence).

In its sample, this clonotype was seen a few times. This chain connects TRBV5-1 to TRBJ2-2; D tentatively reads TRBD1 or TRBD2 (5 bases each). Per the germline V gene, CDR1 is SGHRS and CDR2 is YFSETQ. Trimming removed 1 base from V and 0 bases from J, with 7 bases in between. The length of the CDR3 is 15 residues. The CDR3 nucleotides are TGCGCCAGCAGCTTGAAGGGACCGAACACCGGGGAGCTGTTTTTT. It translates to CASSLKGPNTGELFF.

The genes are TRBV12-3 or TRBV12-4 and TRBJ2-2, with TRBD2 matching over 10 bases. V lost 7 bases to trimming and J lost 7 bases; unmatched junction nucleotides: 9. The CDR3 runs 15 residues. The CDR3 DNA reads as TGTGCCAGCAATCAGCGGGGGGGCCTCGGCGGGGAGCTGTTTTTT. This sequence encodes CASNQRGGLGGELFF.

The chain joins TRBV12-3 or TRBV12-4 to TRBJ2-7, with 8 bases matching TRBD1. The CDR3 runs to 14 residues. Trimming took 6 bases from V and 5 from J; bases not matched to a gene: 9. The CDR3 spells CASSRTGSSNEQYF. CDR3 DNA sequence: TGTGCCAGCAGCCGGACAGGGAGTAGCAACGAGCAGTACTTC.

This clonotype was observed a handful of times. The chain uses TRBV6-1 and TRBJ1-1; D uncertain. The CDR3 is 13 residues long. Germline lookup yields CDR1 MNHNS and CDR2 SASEGT. Trimming stripped 7 bases from V and 3 bases from J, with 12 bases between. The CDR3 is CASNPRLYTEAFF. CDR3 nucleotide sequence: TGTGCCAGCAACCCCAGACTGTACACTGAAGCTTTCTTT.

CDR3 in amino acids: CASSVGWGATGELFF. CDR3 nucleotide sequence: TGTGCCAGCAGCGTTGGGTGGGGGGCGACCGGGGAGCTGTTTTTT. This chain uses TRBV9 with TRBJ2-2; D is possibly TRBD1 or TRBD2 (6 bases each). Per the germline V gene, CDR1 is SGDLS and CDR2 is YYNGEE. CDR3 length: 15 residues. V gave up 2 bases and J gave up 5 bases, with 13 bases separating them.

This clonotype was observed a handful of times. This chain joins TRBV4-1 and TRBJ2-3, with D hard to call. Germline CDR1 MGHRA, CDR2 YSYEKL. The CDR3 is 15 residues long. V was shortened by 0 bases and J by 2 bases, with 9 bases between the two germline ends. In DNA, the CDR3 is TGCGCCAGCAGCCAAGATAGCTCAGACACAGATACGCAGTATTTT. Its protein product is CASSQDSSDTDTQYF.

The rearrangement links TRBV20-1 to TRBJ1-4; D not resolved. Trimming removed 3 bases from V and 5 bases from J, with 13 bases in between. CDR3 size: 14 residues. In germline, CDR1 is DFQATT, CDR2 SNEGSKA (reference sequence). The CDR3 sequence is CSARGRALNEKLFF. The CDR3 nucleotides read TGCAGTGCTAGGGGCCGGGCGCTGAATGAAAAACTGTTTTTT.

This clonotype was found a few times. The chain combines TRBV30 with TRBJ1-1; no clear D gene. This CDR3 contains 13 residues. V was pared by 3 bases and J by 0 bases, with 8 bases between. Germline lookup yields CDR1 GTSNPN and CDR2 SVGIG (reference sequence). The CDR3 DNA is TGTGCCTGGAGGGCCAGAATGAACACTGAAGCTTTCTTT. Protein product: CAWRARMNTEAFF.

V gene TRBV9 combines with J gene TRBJ2-3, with TRBD1 matching 7 bases. CDR1 and CDR2 from the germline V gene are SGDLS and YYNGEE. V was clipped by 3 bases and J by 9 bases; unmatched bases: 10. CDR3 length: 14 residues. CDR3 protein: CASSETTRGLTQYF. The CDR3 DNA follows: TGTGCCAGCAGCGAAACTACCAGGGGGTTGACGCAGTATTTT. Full variable domain (rest looked up from reference TRBV9 and TRBJ2-3): DSGVTQTPKHLITATGQRVTLRCSPRSGDLSVYWYQQSLDQGLQFLIQYYNGEERAKGNILERFSAQQFPDLHSELNLSSLELGDSALYFCASSETTRGLTQYFGPGTRLTVL.